Presented here are 32 T cell receptor beta chains from one specimen sequenced in a study of T cells after yellow fever vaccination. Using its own MiXCR run on the 5' RACE reads, TCRdb lists one record per CDR3 protein. The sample carries 200,000 to 250,000 distinct CDR3 sequences, approximately 3.3% recorded once. Sequencing used CD4+ T cells sorted from PBMCs, obtained 10 days after the yellow fever booster vaccination. These receptors all stem from a man younger than 30 who received the YFV17D yellow fever vaccine.

This clonotype was seen repeatedly, ten times or more. The V call is TRBV10-3, the J call TRBJ2-5, with D perhaps being TRBD1 or TRBD2 (7 bases each). The V end lost 4 bases, the J end lost 4 bases, and 13 bases lay between the germline ends. Germline V gives CDR1 ENHRY, CDR2 SYGVKD. This CDR3 region has 14 residues. Written as DNA, the CDR3 is TGTGCCATCAGTGTCCCAGGGGGGGCAGAGACCCAGTACTTC. Translated: CAISVPGGAETQYF.

This clonotype came up many times. The V call is TRBV7-2, the J call TRBJ2-1; tentative D call: TRBD1 (5 bases). The CDR3 covers 14 residues. The germline V gene encodes CDR1 SGHTA and CDR2 FQGNSA. V was trimmed by 3 bases and J by 9 bases, leaving 15 bases between them. CDR3 protein: CASSFRVSGPEQFF. The CDR3 bases are TGTGCCAGCAGCTTCAGGGTTTCGGGTCCTGAGCAGTTCTTC. The full variable domain, rest sourced from reference TRBV7-2 and TRBJ2-1, is GAGVSQSPSNKVTEKGKDVELRCDPISGHTALYWYRQSLGQGLEFLIYFQGNSAPDKSGLPSDRFSAERTGGSVSTLTIQRTQQEDSAVYLCASSFRVSGPEQFFGPGTRLTVL.

This clonotype was counted only a few times. This rearrangement joins TRBV30 to TRBJ2-7; possible D gene TRBD2, 6 bases. Trimming took 4 bases from V and 3 from J, leaving 13 bases between them. The CDR3 runs 13 residues. CDR1 and CDR2 from the germline V gene are GTSNPN and SVGIG (reference sequence). The CDR3 DNA is TGTGCCTGGACTCGACTGGGGGGCTACGAGCAGTACTTC. Amino acids: CAWTRLGGYEQYF.

This clonotype was recorded many times. J is TRBJ1-1 and V is TRBV2; 7 nucleotides line up with TRBD1. CDR1 SNHLY and CDR2 FYNNEI come from the germline V gene. CDR3 length: 13 residues. Germline trimming cut 8 bases from V and 5 bases from J; bases unmatched to any gene: 8. For the CDR3, the DNA is TGTGCCAGCTCCGACAGGGAATTGACTGAAGCTTTCTTT. Its protein product is CASSDRELTEAFF.

In this sample, this clonotype turned up once. Germline is not matched at one junction end, which may reflect a read error. This rearrangement joins TRBV12-3 or TRBV12-4 to TRBJ2-2, with TRBD1 identical over 7 bases. The CDR3 loop spans 14 amino acids. DNA for the CDR3: TGTGCCAGCAGTCCGACAGGGTCCGCCGGGGACCTGTTTTTT. Translated: CASSPTGSAGDLFF.

Details on this clonotype: This clone may be a read error of a much larger clone one base away. The chain combines TRBV24-1 with TRBJ1-1; 10 positions match TRBD1. Losses at the gene ends were 2 bases for V and 3 bases for J; bases not matched to a gene: 2. The CDR3 contains 15 residues. CDR1 and CDR2 (germline): KGHDR, SFDVKD. Here the CDR3 reads CATSDSGTGDTEAFF. Here the CDR3 DNA reads TGTGCCACCAGTGATTCCGGGACAGGGGACACTGAAGCTTTCTTT.

This clonotype showed up just a few times. V is TRBV14 and J is TRBJ2-3, with TRBD1 identical over 8 bases. With V trimmed by 5 bases and J by 8 bases, 9 bases remained unmatched. Per germline, CDR1 SGHDN and CDR2 FVKESK. The CDR3 runs to 14 residues. The CDR3 loop is CASSSGQAQVTQYF. The CDR3 DNA sequence: TGTGCCAGCAGCTCGGGACAGGCTCAGGTTACGCAGTATTTT.

In DNA form, the CDR3 reads TGTGCCAGCAGCAATCCCTCTCCGACAGGGACTAATAGCAATCAGCCCCAGCATTTT. Amino acids: CASSNPSPTGTNSNQPQHF. The chain couples TRBV7-9 to TRBJ1-5; TRBD1 aligns across 7 bases. CDR1 is SEHNR, CDR2 FQNEAQ, per germline (reference sequence). J was trimmed by 0 bases and V by 5 bases; bases with no gene match: 16. CDR3 length equals 19 residues.

This clonotype was observed at least ten times. The gene calls are TRBV7-2 and TRBJ2-2; 10 bases are a match to TRBD1. CDR3 length equals 15 residues. J lost 6 bases, V lost 4 bases, and 5 bases had no gene match. Germline CDR1 SGHTA, CDR2 FQGNSA. The CDR3 coding sequence is TGTGCCAGCAGCTCCCCCGGGACAGGGGCCGGGGAGCTGTTTTTT. It encodes CASSSPGTGAGELFF. Combining the CDR3 with reference TRBV7-2 and TRBJ2-2 gives the whole variable domain GAGVSQSPSNKVTEKGKDVELRCDPISGHTALYWYRQSLGQGLEFLIYFQGNSAPDKSGLPSDRFSAERTGGSVSTLTIQRTQQEDSAVYLCASSSPGTGAGELFFGEGSRLTVL.

This clonotype was recorded many times. V gene TRBV7-3 combines with J gene TRBJ2-5; 10 positions agree with TRBD1. The CDR3 covers 13 residues. The V and J ends lost 6 bases and 2 bases, in that order; junction bases with no gene match: 0. In germline, CDR1 is SGHTA, CDR2 FQGTGA. The CDR3 reads CASRDRGQETQYF. Here the CDR3 DNA reads TGTGCCAGCAGGGACAGGGGGCAAGAGACCCAGTACTTC.

This clonotype was observed many times. Here the CDR3 reads CASSVWTGDNEQFF. The CDR3 DNA is TGTGCCAGCAGTGTGTGGACAGGGGACAATGAGCAGTTCTTC. The gene calls are TRBV12-3 or TRBV12-4 and TRBJ2-1, with 9 bases identical to TRBD1. After removal of 5 bases from V and 5 bases from J, the junction contained 4 bases not matched to a gene. The CDR3 is 14 amino acids.

This clonotype was recorded a few times. The V call is TRBV5-1, the J call TRBJ1-1; 7 bases are shared with TRBD1. Germline CDR1 SGHRS, CDR2 YFSETQ. CDR3 length equals 11 residues. The V segment lost 5 bases and the J segment 9 bases; nucleotides outside the gene matches: 4. The CDR3 protein is CASRQGGKAFF. The CDR3 coding sequence is TGCGCCAGCAGACAAGGGGGCAAAGCTTTCTTT.

The chain employs TRBV5-1 and TRBJ1-4; a weak D match, TRBD1 (5 bases). The length of the CDR3 is 15 residues. Germline V gene data show CDR1 as SGHRS and CDR2 as YFSETQ. Trimming pared 0 bases from V and 6 bases from J, leaving 12 bases between. CDR3 residues: CASSLAGRGDEKLFF. The CDR3 DNA follows: TGCGCCAGCAGCTTGGCCGGTAGGGGTGATGAAAAACTGTTTTTT. The full variable domain, its missing parts supplied by reference TRBV5-1 and TRBJ1-4, is KAGVTQTPRYLIKTRGQQVTLSCSPISGHRSVSWYQQTPGQGLQFLFEYFSETQRNKGNFPGRFSGRQFSNSRSEMNVSTLELGDSALYLCASSLAGRGDEKLFFGSGTQLSVL.

The chain combines TRBV10-3 with TRBJ2-1; D gene unclear. This CDR3 is built from 11 residues. The germline V gene has CDR1 ENHRY and CDR2 SYGVKD. Trimming pared 4 bases from V and 9 bases from J, leaving 7 bases between. The CDR3: CAISGLSEQFF. CDR3 nucleotides: TGTGCCATCAGTGGGTTGAGTGAGCAGTTCTTC.

This clonotype was recorded a few times. Here the CDR3 DNA reads TGTGCCAGCAGCGGACACCCTAGCTCCTACGAGCAGTACTTC. Its translation is CASSGHPSSYEQYF. The V call is TRBV12-3 or TRBV12-4, the J call TRBJ2-7; maybe TRBD1 (5 bases). The CDR3 has 14 residues. V was pared by 6 bases and J by 0 bases, with 12 bases between.

The table lists this clonotype with many counts. This chain uses TRBV7-2 with TRBJ2-4; 9 nucleotides match TRBD2. Germline V gene data show CDR1 as SGHTA and CDR2 as FQGNSA. Losses at the gene ends were 1 base for V and 2 bases for J; bases not matched to a gene: 3. The CDR3 loop spans 16 amino acids. CDR3 sequence reads: CASSLVSGGSKNIQYF. CDR3 nucleotide sequence: TGTGCCAGCAGCTTAGTTAGCGGGGGATCCAAAAACATTCAGTACTTC. The full variable domain, in which reference TRBV7-2 and TRBJ2-4 provide the parts outside the CDR3, is GAGVSQSPSNKVTEKGKDVELRCDPISGHTALYWYRQSLGQGLEFLIYFQGNSAPDKSGLPSDRFSAERTGGSVSTLTIQRTQQEDSAVYLCASSLVSGGSKNIQYFGAGTRLSVL.

This clonotype was seen only a few times. The chain is built from TRBV6-6 and TRBJ1-5, with unresolved D. Trimming pared 11 bases from V and 3 bases from J, leaving 11 bases between. Germline V gene sequence: CDR1 MNHNY, CDR2 SVGAGI (reference sequence). This CDR3 is built from 12 residues. CDR3 coding DNA: TGTGCCGGCGCGGGATTCAATCAGCCCCAGCATTTT. Residues: CAGAGFNQPQHF.

Only a few counts were recorded for this clonotype. The J gene is TRBJ2-3, the V gene TRBV5-1, with D uncertain. The CDR3 consists of 14 residues. Germline CDR1 reads SGHRS; CDR2 reads YFSETQ. Trimming cost V 7 bases and J 2 bases, with 14 bases left between them. CDR3 region: CASSPPGSTDTQYF. CDR3 coding DNA: TGCGCCAGCTCGCCCCCGGGCTCCACAGATACGCAGTATTTT. Drawing the rest from reference TRBV5-1 and TRBJ2-3, the complete variable domain is KAGVTQTPRYLIKTRGQQVTLSCSPISGHRSVSWYQQTPGQGLQFLFEYFSETQRNKGNFPGRFSGRQFSNSRSEMNVSTLELGDSALYLCASSPPGSTDTQYFGPGTRLTVL.

This clonotype was seen a handful of times. V gene TRBV5-8 combines with J gene TRBJ2-3; no firm D call. The ends were cut back, 0 bases at V and 5 bases at J, with 4 bases in the middle. The CDR3 extends over 12 amino acids. Germline assignment: CDR1 SGHTS and CDR2 YDEGEE. Written as DNA, the CDR3 is TGTGCCAGCAGCTTGGACCAAGATACGCAGTATTTT. This translates into CASSLDQDTQYF.

This clonotype was seen repeatedly, ten times or more. The CDR3 here is CASSSTGQMSEAFF. The CDR3 DNA follows: TGTGCCAGCAGTTCGACGGGACAGATGTCTGAAGCTTTCTTT. The chain joins TRBV6-6 to TRBJ1-1; TRBD1 aligns across 7 bases. This CDR3 has 14 amino acids. Germline V lookup: CDR1 MNHNY, CDR2 SVGAGI (reference sequence). V shed 4 bases, J shed 6 bases, and the junction held 8 bases outside the gene matches.

The CDR3, as DNA: TGCGCCAGCAGCGACCCTAAGGGACGCCCTGGGGGCTACACCTTC. Translated: CASSDPKGRPGGYTF. The chain carries TRBV5-1 and TRBJ1-2, with D tentatively TRBD1 (5 bases). Germline CDR1 reads SGHRS; CDR2 reads YFSETQ. The V and J ends lost 4 bases and 8 bases respectively, with 21 bases between them. This CDR3 has 15 residues.

This clonotype was seen many times. The chain carries TRBV11-2 and TRBJ2-3; D possibly corresponds to TRBD2 (6 bases). Germline lookup yields CDR1 SGHAT and CDR2 FQNNGV. Trimming removed 1 base at V and 4 bases at J, with 12 bases between. This CDR3 has 15 residues. This CDR3 reads CASSLVGGFADTQYF. The CDR3 nucleotides are TGTGCCAGCAGCTTAGTCGGGGGATTCGCAGATACGCAGTATTTT.

V gene TRBV7-9 combines with J gene TRBJ1-2; D remains unclear. The V end was cut by 5 bases, the J end by 6 bases, with 13 bases between. CDR1 SEHNR and CDR2 FQNEAQ come from the germline V gene (reference sequence). This CDR3 has 13 residues. CDR3 protein: CASSPAGYDGYTF. The CDR3 DNA reads as TGTGCCAGCAGCCCCGCGGGATATGATGGCTACACCTTC.

In its sample, this clonotype was seen many times. This chain links TRBV5-1 with TRBJ2-3; 8 bases agree with TRBD2. Germline loops: CDR1 SGHRS, CDR2 YFSETQ. This CDR3 comprises 15 residues. V lost 1 base, J lost 6 bases, and 7 bases stayed unmatched. CDR3 DNA: TGCGCCAGCAGCTTGTCCGGGGGGGCCCGCGATACGCAGTATTTT. Translated, it gives CASSLSGGARDTQYF.

The sample holds many counts of this clonotype. This rearrangement joins TRBV2 to TRBJ2-7; maybe TRBD1 (6 bases). In germline, CDR1 is SNHLY, CDR2 FYNNEI. The CDR3 consists of 13 residues. The germline V and J ends were trimmed by 8 bases and 6 bases, with 17 bases remaining between them. CDR3 nucleotide sequence: TGTGCCAGCGATATACAGGGCAATGGCGAGCAGTACTTC. Its translation: CASDIQGNGEQYF.

At least ten counts were recorded for this clonotype. The chain links TRBV27 to TRBJ2-1, with 7 bases lining up with TRBD2. Per germline, CDR1 MNHEY and CDR2 SMNVEV (reference sequence). The CDR3 runs to 13 residues. Losses at the gene ends were 7 bases for V and 4 bases for J; bases not matched to a gene: 4. The CDR3 DNA reads TGTGCCAGCAAGCGGGGAAATTACAATGAGCAGTTCTTC. This sequence encodes CASKRGNYNEQFF.

The chain combines TRBV18 with TRBJ2-6; possible D gene TRBD1, 5 bases. The CDR3 is 15 amino acids. Trimming cost V 3 bases and J 4 bases, with 10 bases left between them. CDR1 is KGHSH, CDR2 LQKENI, per germline. CDR3 region: CASSPSGPGANVLTF. CDR3 DNA sequence: TGTGCCAGCTCACCTTCAGGGCCCGGGGCCAACGTCCTGACTTTC.

This chain links TRBV6-5 with TRBJ2-7, with D perhaps TRBD2 (5 bases). CDR1 MNHEY and CDR2 SVGAGI come from the germline V gene. This CDR3 has 12 amino acids. CDR3 bases: TGTGTCACTCGGGAAGGATCCTACGAGCAGTACTTC. It codes for CVTREGSYEQYF.

This clonotype was detected a few times. V is TRBV3-1 and J is TRBJ1-1, with a possible D match to TRBD1 (5 bases). Germline assignment: CDR1 LGHDT and CDR2 YNNKEL (reference sequence). The CDR3 totals 13 residues. Trimming shortened V by 3 bases and J by 5 bases, and 10 bases separated the two germline ends. CDR3 amino acids: CASSQGGRTEAFF. The CDR3 bases are TGTGCCAGCAGCCAGGGGGGGAGGACTGAAGCTTTCTTT.

About this clonotype itself: This may come from a read error, since a much larger clone is one base off. The conserved closing phenylalanine or tryptophan is absent in this CDR3, likely reflecting a read error. This sequence joins TRBV7-2 and TRBJ2-7; D possibly corresponds to TRBD2 (6 bases). V dropped 5 bases and J dropped 5 bases, with 16 bases sitting between them. This CDR3 is 14 amino acids long. CDR1 SGHTA and CDR2 FQGNSA come from the germline V gene. The CDR3 DNA sequence: TGTGCCAGCAGCCCGCAGACTAGTATACACGAGCAGTACATC. Translated: CASSPQTSIHEQYI.

The V call is TRBV9, the J call TRBJ1-3; D gene unclear. The CDR3 contains 16 residues. The V gene's germline CDR1 is SGDLS and CDR2 YYNGEE. Trimming took off 0 bases at V and 0 bases at J, with 10 bases between the two ends. CDR3 nucleotide sequence: TGTGCCAGCAGCGTAGCCGGTCTGTTCTCTGGAAACACCATATATTTT. Its translation: CASSVAGLFSGNTIYF.

V is TRBV18 and J is TRBJ2-7, with D uncertain. Trimming took off 1 base at V and 5 bases at J, with 9 bases between the two ends. Looked up from germline, CDR1 is KGHSH and CDR2 is LQKENI. This CDR3 region has 13 residues. CDR3 sequence: CASSPQPGHEQYV. Written as DNA, the CDR3 is TGTGCCAGCTCACCACAGCCGGGTCACGAGCAGTACGTC.